These 9 T cell receptor beta chains came from one sample sequenced in a study of cytomegalovirus exposure and HLA in healthy donors. The PCR had 60 Vbeta and 13 Jbeta primers. Sequenced by immunoSEQ multiplex PCR; TCRdb stores in-frame clones only, minus some. The table has about 97,000 clones, 75% to 90% seen once. Input material: PBMCs. All receptors come from a man in his thirties or forties in good health and CMV-seronegative.

V gene TRBV28 combines with J gene TRBJ2-7; D is ambiguous. The CDR3 has 14 amino acids. V lost 5 bases, J lost 2 bases, and 13 bases lay in between. The germline CDR1 and CDR2 sequences are MDHEN and SYDVKM. The CDR3 DNA follows: TGTGCCAGCAGTAAAGCGCTACCTCCCTACGAGCAGTACTTC. This sequence encodes CASSKALPPYEQYF.

J is TRBJ1-2 and V is TRBV30, with D hard to call. Per germline, CDR1 GTSNPN and CDR2 SVGIG (reference sequence). The V gene lost 5 bases and the J gene lost 7 bases, with 11 bases spanning the gap. CDR3 size: 11 residues. CDR3 amino acids: CAWRLGGGYTF. The CDR3 nucleotides are TGTGCCTGGCGTCTCGGAGGTGGCTACACCTTC.

The chain combines TRBV5-8 with TRBJ2-7; 9 bases agree with TRBD1. CDR1 is SGHTS and CDR2 is YDEGEE in the germline V gene. Unmatched junction bases numbered 3, after V lost 5 bases and J lost 3 bases. CDR3 size: 13 residues. In DNA form, the CDR3 reads TGTGCCAGCAGACTGACAGGGGGCTACGAGCAGTACTTC. Translation: CASRLTGGYEQYF.

The chain uses TRBV28 and TRBJ1-5; maybe TRBD1 (5 bases). This CDR3 has 16 residues. The V gene's germline CDR1 is MDHEN and CDR2 SYDVKM. Deletions cut 3 bases from V and 0 bases from J, with 12 bases between. The CDR3 bases are TGTGCCAGCAGTTTTAGCAGCGACAGTAGCAATCAGCCCCAGCATTTT. As protein: CASSFSSDSSNQPQHF. The full variable domain, its missing parts supplied by reference TRBV28 and TRBJ1-5, is DVKVTQSSRYLVKRTGEKVFLECVQDMDHENMFWYRQDPGLGLRLIYFSYDVKMKEKGDIPEGYSVSREKKERFSLILESASTNQTSMYLCASSFSSDSSNQPQHFGDGTRLSIL.

The chain employs TRBV7-8 and TRBJ2-7, with 8 bases lining up with TRBD2. The CDR3 totals 19 residues. Germline lookup yields CDR1 SGHVS and CDR2 FQNEAQ. V dropped 5 bases and J dropped 6; count of bases not matched to a gene: 24. The CDR3 protein is CASSPPKSVAGPPTFEQYF. For the CDR3, the DNA is TGTGCCAGCAGCCCGCCTAAGTCAGTAGCGGGACCCCCTACCTTCGAGCAGTACTTC.

The CDR3 reads CASRLQGISNQPQHF. As DNA, the CDR3 is TGTGCCAGCAGGCTCCAGGGGATTAGCAATCAGCCCCAGCATTTT. This chain joins TRBV2 and TRBJ1-5; D is possibly TRBD1 (6 bases). The CDR3 extends over 15 amino acids. V was pared by 6 bases and J by 0 bases, with 12 bases between. Germline lookup yields CDR1 SNHLY and CDR2 FYNNEI.

This chain uses TRBV28 with TRBJ1-5; 10 bases are shared with TRBD1. The CDR3 is 17 amino acids. Germline V gives CDR1 MDHEN, CDR2 SYDVKM. V trimming: 2 bases; J trimming: 7 bases; junction bases outside the gene matches: 11. In DNA form, the CDR3 reads TGTGCCAGCAGTTTAGGGGACAGGGGCCTCCTTTACCAGCCCCAGCATTTT. This gives the protein CASSLGDRGLLYQPQHF. The whole variable domain, filled in from reference TRBV28 and TRBJ1-5, reads DVKVTQSSRYLVKRTGEKVFLECVQDMDHENMFWYRQDPGLGLRLIYFSYDVKMKEKGDIPEGYSVSREKKERFSLILESASTNQTSMYLCASSLGDRGLLYQPQHFGDGTRLSIL.

The V gene is TRBV6-5, the J gene TRBJ1-1; tentative D call: TRBD1 (5 bases). Trimming pared 10 bases from V and 6 bases from J, leaving 18 bases between. CDR1 MNHEY and CDR2 SVGAGI come from the germline V gene. The length of the CDR3 is 13 residues. CDR3 amino acids: CATTRSLGAEAFF. CDR3 coding DNA: TGTGCCACCACCCGGTCTTTAGGGGCTGAAGCTTTCTTT.

The chain carries TRBV2 and TRBJ1-1, with TRBD1 identical over 8 bases. Germline assignment: CDR1 SNHLY and CDR2 FYNNEI. This CDR3 is 14 amino acids long. V trimming: 7 bases; J trimming: 1 base; junction bases outside the gene matches: 5. CDR3 nucleotides: TGTGCCAGCATCGGACAGGGAACGAACACTGAAGCTTTCTTT. This encodes CASIGQGTNTEAFF.